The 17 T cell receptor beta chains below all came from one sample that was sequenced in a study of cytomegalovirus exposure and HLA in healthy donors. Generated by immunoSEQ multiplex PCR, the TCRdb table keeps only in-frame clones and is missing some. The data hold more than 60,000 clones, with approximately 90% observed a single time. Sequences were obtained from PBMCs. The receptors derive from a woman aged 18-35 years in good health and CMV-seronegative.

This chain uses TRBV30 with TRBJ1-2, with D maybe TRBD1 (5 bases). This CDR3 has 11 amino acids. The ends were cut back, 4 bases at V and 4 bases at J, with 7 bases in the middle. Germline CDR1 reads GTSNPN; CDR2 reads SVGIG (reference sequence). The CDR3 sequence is CAWTGLYGYTF. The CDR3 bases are TGTGCCTGGACAGGGCTCTATGGCTACACCTTC. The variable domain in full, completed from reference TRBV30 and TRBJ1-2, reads SQTIHQWPATLVQPVGSPLSLECTVEGTSNPNLYWYRQAAGRGLQLLFYSVGIGQISSEVPQNLSASRPQDRQFILSSKKLLLSDSGFYLCAWTGLYGYTFGSGTRLTVV.

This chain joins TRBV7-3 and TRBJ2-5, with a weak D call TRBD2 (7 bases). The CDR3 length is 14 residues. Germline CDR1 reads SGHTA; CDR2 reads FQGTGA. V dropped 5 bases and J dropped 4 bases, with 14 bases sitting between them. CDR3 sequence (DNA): TGTGCCAGCAGCCCAAGGGGGGGCCCAGAGACCCAGTACTTC. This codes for CASSPRGGPETQYF. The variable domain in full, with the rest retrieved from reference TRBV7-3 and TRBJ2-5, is GAGVSQTPSNKVTEKGKYVELRCDPISGHTALYWYRQSLGQGPEFLIYFQGTGAADDSGLPNDRFFAVRPEGSVSTLKIQRTERGDSAVYLCASSPRGGPETQYFGPGTRLLVL.

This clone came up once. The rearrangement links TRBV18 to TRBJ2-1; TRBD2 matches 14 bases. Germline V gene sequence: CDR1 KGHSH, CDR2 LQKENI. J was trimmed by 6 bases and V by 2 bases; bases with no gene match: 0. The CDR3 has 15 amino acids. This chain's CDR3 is CASSPGTSGGNEQFF. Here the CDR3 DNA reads TGTGCCAGCTCACCAGGGACTAGCGGGGGCAATGAGCAGTTCTTC.

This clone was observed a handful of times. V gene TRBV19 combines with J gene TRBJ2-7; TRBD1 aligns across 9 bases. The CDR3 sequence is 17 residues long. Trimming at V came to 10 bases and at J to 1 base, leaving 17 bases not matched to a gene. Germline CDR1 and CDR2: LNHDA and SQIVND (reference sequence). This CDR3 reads CATSLAGTGFLSYEQYF. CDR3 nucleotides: TGTGCCACCTCTTTGGCCGGGACAGGGTTTTTGTCCTACGAGCAGTACTTC.

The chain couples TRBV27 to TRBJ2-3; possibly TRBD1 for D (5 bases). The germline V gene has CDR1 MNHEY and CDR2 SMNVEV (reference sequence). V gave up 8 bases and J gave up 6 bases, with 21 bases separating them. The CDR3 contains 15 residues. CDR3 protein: CASWENQGRYDTQYF. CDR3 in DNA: TGTGCCAGCTGGGAAAACCAGGGCCGCTACGATACGCAGTATTTT.

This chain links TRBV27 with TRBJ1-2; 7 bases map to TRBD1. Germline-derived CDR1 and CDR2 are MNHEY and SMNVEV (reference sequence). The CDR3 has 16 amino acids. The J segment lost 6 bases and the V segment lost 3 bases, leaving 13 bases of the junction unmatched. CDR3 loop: CASSFLSAGQEHGYTF. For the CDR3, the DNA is TGTGCCAGCAGTTTCCTTTCGGCTGGACAGGAACATGGCTACACCTTC.

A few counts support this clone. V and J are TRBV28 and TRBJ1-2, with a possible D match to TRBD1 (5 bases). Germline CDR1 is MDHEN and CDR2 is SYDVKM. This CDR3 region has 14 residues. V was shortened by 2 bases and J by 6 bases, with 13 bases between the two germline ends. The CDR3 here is CASSLGGTGHGYTF. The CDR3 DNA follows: TGTGCCAGCAGTTTAGGAGGGACTGGGCATGGCTACACCTTC.

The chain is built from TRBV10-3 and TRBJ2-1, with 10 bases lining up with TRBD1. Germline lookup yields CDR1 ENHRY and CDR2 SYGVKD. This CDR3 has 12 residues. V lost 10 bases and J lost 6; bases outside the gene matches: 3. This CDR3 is CANGQGGNEQFF. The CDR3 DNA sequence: TGTGCCAACGGACAGGGGGGCAATGAGCAGTTCTTC.

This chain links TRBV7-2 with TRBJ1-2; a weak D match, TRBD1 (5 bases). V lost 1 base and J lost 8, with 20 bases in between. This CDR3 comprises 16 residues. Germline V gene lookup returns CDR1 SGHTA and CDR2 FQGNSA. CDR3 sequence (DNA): TGTGCCAGCAGCTTAGGGGGCGGGGGTCAGATTGGAGGCTACACCTTC. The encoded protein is CASSLGGGGQIGGYTF.

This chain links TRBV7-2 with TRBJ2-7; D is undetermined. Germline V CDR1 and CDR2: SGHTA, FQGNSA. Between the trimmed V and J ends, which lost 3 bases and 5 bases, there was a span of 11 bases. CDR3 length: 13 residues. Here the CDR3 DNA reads TGTGCCAGCAGCTTTTACGGGTCCGACGAGCAGTACTTC. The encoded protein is CASSFYGSDEQYF.

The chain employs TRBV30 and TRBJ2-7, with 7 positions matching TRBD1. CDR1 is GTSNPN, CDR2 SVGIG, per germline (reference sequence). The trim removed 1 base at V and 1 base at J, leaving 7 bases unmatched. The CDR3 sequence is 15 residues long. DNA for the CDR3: TGTGCCTGGAGTGCTGGGACAGTTGGGTCCTACGAGCAGTACTTC. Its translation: CAWSAGTVGSYEQYF.

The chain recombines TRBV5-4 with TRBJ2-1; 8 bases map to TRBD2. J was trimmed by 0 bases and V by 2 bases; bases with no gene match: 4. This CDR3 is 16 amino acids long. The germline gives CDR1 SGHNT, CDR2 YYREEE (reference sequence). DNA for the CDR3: TGTGCCAGCAGCTTTCTGGCGGGAGGCTCCTACAATGAGCAGTTCTTC. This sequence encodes CASSFLAGGSYNEQFF.

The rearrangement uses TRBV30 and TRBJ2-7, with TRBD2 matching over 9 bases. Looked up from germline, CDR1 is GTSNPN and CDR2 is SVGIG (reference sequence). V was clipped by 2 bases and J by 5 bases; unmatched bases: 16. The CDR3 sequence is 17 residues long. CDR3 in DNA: TGTGCCTGGAGTAAGGAAAGTTACGGGACTAGCCTCCACGAGCAGTACTTC. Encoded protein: CAWSKESYGTSLHEQYF.

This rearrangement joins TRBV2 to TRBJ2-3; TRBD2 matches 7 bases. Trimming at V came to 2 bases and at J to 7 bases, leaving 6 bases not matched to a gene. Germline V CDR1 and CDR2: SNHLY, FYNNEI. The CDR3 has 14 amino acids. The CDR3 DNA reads TGTGCCAGCAGTGAACGAGCGGGGATCCATACGCAGTATTTT. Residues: CASSERAGIHTQYF.

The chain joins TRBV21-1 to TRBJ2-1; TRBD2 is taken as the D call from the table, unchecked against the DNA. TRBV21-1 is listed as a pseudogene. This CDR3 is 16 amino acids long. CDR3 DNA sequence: TGTGCCAGCAGCAAAGCGCCAGCGGGAGAGGGCAATGAGCAGTTCTTC. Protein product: CASSKAPAGEGNEQFF.

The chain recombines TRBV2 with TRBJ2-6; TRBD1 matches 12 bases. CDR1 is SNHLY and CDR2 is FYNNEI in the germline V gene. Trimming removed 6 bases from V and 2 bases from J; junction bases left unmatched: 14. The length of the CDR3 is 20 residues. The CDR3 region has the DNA TGTGCCAGCAGACCGTCTACTTTGAGGGACAGGGGGCCTGGGGCCAACGTCCTGACTTTC. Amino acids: CASRPSTLRDRGPGANVLTF.

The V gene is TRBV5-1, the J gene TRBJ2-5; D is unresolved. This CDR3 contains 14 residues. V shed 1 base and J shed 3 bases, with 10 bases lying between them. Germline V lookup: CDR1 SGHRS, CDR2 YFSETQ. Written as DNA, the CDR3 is TGCGCCAGCAGCTTGACAGTAACTGAAGAGACCCAGTACTTC. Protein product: CASSLTVTEETQYF.